Below, one T cell receptor (beta chain) is given with its context. This CDR3 has 12 residues. The ends lost 6 bases at V and 8 bases at J; junction bases unmatched: 5. CDR1 is GTSNPN and CDR2 is SVGIG in the germline V gene (reference sequence). Since all of the isolated RNA was reverse transcribed, expressed TCRB transcripts were what got sequenced. This table comes from immunoSEQ multiplex PCR, and its TCRdb copy is limited to in-frame clones, with some not included. The repertoire holds 110,000 to 150,000 clones, with around a tenth as singletons. This record belongs to a study of beta chain features in type 1 diabetes.

The sequence was collected from a man in his late teens or twenties in good health. The chain has TRBV30 and TRBJ1-2; TRBD1 matches at 11 bases. The sequenced material came from central memory CD4+ T cells from blood. The CDR3 coding sequence is TGTGCCTGCCGCGGGACAGGGGGAGGCTACACCTTC. Its protein product is CACRGTGGGYTF. The whole variable domain, filled in from reference TRBV30 and TRBJ1-2, reads SQTIHQWPATLVQPVGSPLSLECTVEGTSNPNLYWYRQAAGRGLQLLFYSVGIGQISSEVPQNLSASRPQDRQFILSSKKLLLSDSGFYLCACRGTGGGYTFGSGTRLTVV.